Presented here are 19 T cell receptor beta chains from one specimen sequenced in a study of cytomegalovirus exposure and HLA in healthy donors. Clones were read by immunoSEQ multiplex PCR, and TCRdb kept only the in-frame ones, dropping some. Altogether approximately 140,000 clones are present, about 90% being singletons, with the ten largest covering just under 3%. Specimen: PBMCs. The receptors shown here come from a man aged 18-30 years in good health and CMV-seronegative.

V is TRBV5-1 and J is TRBJ1-3; 8 bases fit TRBD1. Trimming took 4 bases from V and 1 from J; bases not matched to a gene: 10. The germline V gene encodes CDR1 SGHRS and CDR2 YFSETQ. This CDR3 spans 17 amino acids. CDR3 nucleotide sequence: TGCGCCAGCAGCCCGGGACCAGGGGGCGCATCTGGAAACACCATATATTTT. Its translation: CASSPGPGGASGNTIYF. Complete variable domain (other parts from reference TRBV5-1 and TRBJ1-3): KAGVTQTPRYLIKTRGQQVTLSCSPISGHRSVSWYQQTPGQGLQFLFEYFSETQRNKGNFPGRFSGRQFSNSRSEMNVSTLELGDSALYLCASSPGPGGASGNTIYFGEGSWLTVV.

The V gene is TRBV7-9, the J gene TRBJ2-7; tentative D call: TRBD2 (6 bases). Between the trimmed V and J ends, which lost 2 bases and 5 bases, there was a span of 16 bases. There are 15 residues in the CDR3. In germline, CDR1 is SEHNR, CDR2 FQNEAQ (reference sequence). CDR3 coding DNA: TGTGCCAGCAGCTTATTAACGGACGGGGGAGACGAGCAGTACTTC. It specifies CASSLLTDGGDEQYF.

The chain carries TRBV12-5 and TRBJ1-5, with D perhaps matching TRBD1 (6 bases). V lost 0 bases and J lost 0, with 15 bases in between. The CDR3 sequence is 18 residues long. The germline gives CDR1 LGHNT, CDR2 FRNRAP. The CDR3 here is CASGLVRQGHYSNQPQHF. The CDR3 DNA follows: TGTGCTAGTGGTTTGGTACGGCAGGGACATTATAGCAATCAGCCCCAGCATTTT.

This chain joins TRBV28 and TRBJ1-1, with TRBD1 as a possible D gene (5 bases). V was trimmed by 4 bases and J by 6 bases, leaving 12 bases between them. CDR1 is MDHEN and CDR2 is SYDVKM in the germline V gene. The CDR3 loop spans 13 amino acids. CDR3 DNA: TGTGCCAGCAGTTCTCCGGGGGAGGCTGAAGCTTTCTTT. Encoded protein: CASSSPGEAEAFF.

The chain combines TRBV5-1 with TRBJ1-6; D is possibly TRBD1 (5 bases). This CDR3 has 14 residues. V shed 5 bases and J shed 5 bases, with 11 bases lying between them. Germline CDR1 reads SGHRS; CDR2 reads YFSETQ. In DNA, the CDR3 is TGCGCCAGCAGGGCCGGGACTGATAATTCACCCCTCCACTTT. It translates to CASRAGTDNSPLHF.

The chain employs TRBV9 and TRBJ2-2; 8 positions match TRBD2. This CDR3 has 16 residues. The V gene end was trimmed by 3 bases and the J gene end by 3 bases; junction bases not matched to a gene: 7. Germline V gene lookup returns CDR1 SGDLS and CDR2 YYNGEE. CDR3 region: CASSALGTSYTGELFF. CDR3 nucleotide sequence: TGTGCCAGCAGCGCCCTGGGGACTAGTTACACCGGGGAGCTGTTTTTT.

This clone was seen a single time. J is TRBJ2-1 and V is TRBV15; 9 positions match TRBD2. The CDR3 totals 14 residues. Losses at the gene ends were 1 base for V and 9 bases for J; bases not matched to a gene: 4. CDR1 is LNHNV, CDR2 YYDKDF, per germline (reference sequence). DNA for the CDR3: TGTGCCACCAGCAGAGCCGGGACTAGCAGTGAGCAGTTCTTC. Translation gives CATSRAGTSSEQFF.

The chain is built from TRBV7-8 and TRBJ1-5, with 7 bases aligning to TRBD1. Germline trimming cut 1 base from V and 3 bases from J; bases unmatched to any gene: 3. In germline, CDR1 is SGHVS, CDR2 FQNEAQ. CDR3 size: 15 residues. CDR3 amino acids: CASSLVGQINQPQHF. In DNA, the CDR3 is TGTGCCAGCAGCTTAGTGGGACAGATCAATCAGCCCCAGCATTTT.

The gene calls are TRBV9 and TRBJ2-2; TRBD1 might be the D (5 bases). The CDR3 runs 14 residues. Germline CDR1 SGDLS, CDR2 YYNGEE. Trimming took off 2 bases at V and 10 bases at J, with 15 bases between the two ends. The CDR3: CASSVGDPREELFF. In DNA, the CDR3 is TGTGCCAGCAGCGTTGGAGACCCCAGGGAGGAGCTGTTTTTT. The variable domain in full, completed from reference TRBV9 and TRBJ2-2, reads DSGVTQTPKHLITATGQRVTLRCSPRSGDLSVYWYQQSLDQGLQFLIQYYNGEERAKGNILERFSAQQFPDLHSELNLSSLELGDSALYFCASSVGDPREELFFGEGSRLTVL.

The rearrangement uses TRBV2 and TRBJ1-1, with TRBD1 as a possible D gene (6 bases). Trimming stripped 8 bases from V and 1 base from J, with 11 bases between. The germline V gene has CDR1 SNHLY and CDR2 FYNNEI. The CDR3 length is 13 residues. The CDR3 protein is CASQGQTNTEAFF. CDR3 nucleotides: TGTGCCAGCCAGGGACAAACGAACACTGAAGCTTTCTTT.

The rearrangement uses TRBV11-2 and TRBJ2-5; weak D call: TRBD1 (5 bases). Trimming removed 0 bases at V and 4 bases at J, with 12 bases between. Germline V CDR1 and CDR2: SGHAT, FQNNGV. CDR3 size: 15 residues. Here the CDR3 DNA reads TGTGCCAGCAGCTTAGAATATCAGGGAAGAGAGACCCAGTACTTC. The encoded protein is CASSLEYQGRETQYF.

The rearrangement joins TRBV5-6 to TRBJ1-6; no definite D call. The germline V gene encodes CDR1 SGHDT and CDR2 YYEEEE. The CDR3 spans 13 residues. V lost 3 bases to trimming and J lost 14 bases, with 15 bases between them. CDR3 in DNA: TGTGCCAGCAGCTCGCTGGGAGGGCCGTCCCTCCACTTT. It codes for CASSSLGGPSLHF.

The chain recombines TRBV6-5 with TRBJ2-2; D possibly corresponds to TRBD2 (5 bases). The CDR3 is 14 amino acids. The germline gives CDR1 MNHEY, CDR2 SVGAGI. V lost 9 bases and J 4 bases, leaving 15 bases between the germline ends. CDR3: CASGRAGGTGELFF. For the CDR3, the DNA is TGTGCCAGTGGAAGGGCGGGCGGCACCGGGGAGCTGTTTTTT.

The gene calls are TRBV7-2 and TRBJ2-5; TRBD2 agrees at 12 bases. Germline trimming cut 6 bases from V and 5 bases from J; bases unmatched to any gene: 7. The germline V gene has CDR1 SGHTA and CDR2 FQGNSA. CDR3 length: 15 amino acids. This CDR3 reads CASRRLAGGLETQYF. The DNA for the CDR3 is TGTGCCAGCAGGCGGCTAGCGGGGGGGCTTGAGACCCAGTACTTC.

The gene calls are TRBV7-9 and TRBJ2-7; 10 nucleotides agree with TRBD1. The V segment lost 3 bases and the J segment 0 bases; nucleotides outside the gene matches: 2. The germline gives CDR1 SEHNR, CDR2 FQNEAQ (reference sequence). The CDR3 spans 15 residues. The CDR3 nucleotides are TGTGCCAGCAGCTTGGGACAGGGGAACTCCTACGAGCAGTACTTC. Translated: CASSLGQGNSYEQYF. Using reference TRBV7-9 and TRBJ2-7 for the parts outside the CDR3, the full variable domain is DTGVSQNPRHKITKRGQNVTFRCDPISEHNRLYWYRQTLGQGPEFLTYFQNEAQLEKSRLLSDRFSAERPKGSFSTLEIQRTEQGDSAMYLCASSLGQGNSYEQYFGPGTRLTVT.

This chain joins TRBV30 and TRBJ2-3; D is possibly TRBD1 (6 bases). This CDR3 has 14 residues. Trimming pared 1 base from V and 0 bases from J, leaving 8 bases between. Germline assignment: CDR1 GTSNPN and CDR2 SVGIG (reference sequence). CDR3 sequence (DNA): TGTGCCTGGAGTGGTACAGGGAGCACAGATACGCAGTATTTT. Its protein product is CAWSGTGSTDTQYF.

V and J are TRBV30 and TRBJ1-1; no firm D call. CDR3 length: 14 residues. CDR1 GTSNPN and CDR2 SVGIG come from the germline V gene (reference sequence). The V end was cut by 0 bases, the J end by 11 bases, with 19 bases between. The chain's CDR3 is CAWSVSPGRVGAFF. Written as DNA, the CDR3 is TGTGCCTGGAGTGTTTCCCCCGGGAGAGTAGGGGCTTTCTTT.

This chain connects TRBV10-1 to TRBJ2-1; TRBD2 matches 8 bases. This CDR3 contains 18 residues. Losses at the gene ends were 3 bases for V and 2 bases for J; bases not matched to a gene: 12. Germline V gives CDR1 WNHNN, CDR2 SYGVQD (reference sequence). For the CDR3, the DNA is TGCGCCAGCAGTGACCCAGGCGTGGGCGGGAGGACCTACAATGAGCAGTTCTTC. This gives the protein CASSDPGVGGRTYNEQFF.

V gene TRBV5-1 combines with J gene TRBJ1-2; tentatively, D is TRBD1 (6 bases). There are 15 residues in the CDR3. Trimming left V 1 base short and J 0 bases short, with 10 bases between. The germline V gene has CDR1 SGHRS and CDR2 YFSETQ. The CDR3 bases are TGCGCCAGCAGCTTGAGGACAGAAGCTAACTATGGCTACACCTTC. Amino acid sequence: CASSLRTEANYGYTF.